This T cell receptor beta chain was captured by sequencing in a study of OX40 agonist ivuxolimab in advanced cancers. The overall study: At under 85% male, the cohort had a mean age of 60 years, ranging from roughly 20 to 90. A partial response was reached by three patients: one with hepatocellular carcinoma and two with cutaneous melanoma.

Concerning this clone itself: What it binds is unknown.

V shed 4 bases and J shed 13 bases, with 11 bases lying between them. CDR3 size: 12 residues. Germline V CDR1 and CDR2: SGHTA, FQGNSA. General study points: Low normalized T-cell clonal expansion was also seen in some nonresponders.

Clones were read by immunoSEQ multiplex PCR, and TCRdb kept only the in-frame ones, dropping some. Among approximately 99,000 clones, 91% were seen once, and the ten largest hold 0.5% to 0.8%. The sequence derives from an adult with an advanced solid tumor such as melanoma, head and neck, liver or kidney cancer. The chain combines TRBV7-2 with TRBJ1-6; D may be TRBD1 (5 bases). The material sequenced was CD4+ or CD8+ T cells sorted from blood, taken in a trial of the OX40 agonist ivuxolimab. The chain's CDR3 is CASSSQGGPLHF. As DNA, the CDR3 is TGTGCCAGCAGCTCGCAGGGAGGGCCCCTCCACTTT.